The 3 T cell receptor beta chains reported below all come from one sample, sequenced in a study of T cells in Graves' hyperthyroidism and ophthalmopathy. TCR beta CDR3 regions were amplified from RNA transcripts. Primed by the HTBI set, a first-round RT-PCR was run on the TCR CDR3. TCRdb called the multiplex PCR reads again in MiXCR, with one record for every CDR3 protein. Among around 700,000 distinct CDR3 sequences listed, over 15% were seen once. Sequencing was done on a sample of blood. Receptors originate from a woman between 50 and 59 years old with Graves' hyperthyroidism that later progressed to Graves' ophthalmopathy.

A few counts support this clonotype. DNA for the CDR3: TGTGCCACCAGCAGAGATGGCAGCCTGAACACTGAAGCTTTCTTT. It translates to CATSRDGSLNTEAFF. The chain carries TRBV15 and TRBJ1-1; D unclear. The germline CDR1 and CDR2 sequences are LNHNV and YYDKDF (reference sequence). This CDR3 comprises 15 residues. Trimming removed 0 bases from V and 0 bases from J, with 8 bases in between.

This clonotype turned up a few times. With a much larger clone just one base away, this may be a read error. The genes are TRBV11-2 and TRBJ1-5; D possibly corresponds to TRBD1 (5 bases). Per the germline V gene, CDR1 is SGHAT and CDR2 is FQNNGV. The CDR3 has 17 amino acids. This CDR3 is CASSFGSDIYSNQLQHF. The CDR3, as DNA: TGTGCCAGCAGCTTTGGATCGGACATTTATAGCAATCAGCTCCAGCATTTT.

The chain employs TRBV29-1 and TRBJ1-3; D remains unclear. V dropped 3 bases and J dropped 4 bases, with 4 bases sitting between them. The germline gives CDR1 SQVTM, CDR2 ANQGSEA. The CDR3 has 11 residues. CDR3 in amino acids: CSVEEGNTIYF. In nucleotides, the CDR3 is TGCAGCGTTGAGGAGGGAAACACCATATATTTT.